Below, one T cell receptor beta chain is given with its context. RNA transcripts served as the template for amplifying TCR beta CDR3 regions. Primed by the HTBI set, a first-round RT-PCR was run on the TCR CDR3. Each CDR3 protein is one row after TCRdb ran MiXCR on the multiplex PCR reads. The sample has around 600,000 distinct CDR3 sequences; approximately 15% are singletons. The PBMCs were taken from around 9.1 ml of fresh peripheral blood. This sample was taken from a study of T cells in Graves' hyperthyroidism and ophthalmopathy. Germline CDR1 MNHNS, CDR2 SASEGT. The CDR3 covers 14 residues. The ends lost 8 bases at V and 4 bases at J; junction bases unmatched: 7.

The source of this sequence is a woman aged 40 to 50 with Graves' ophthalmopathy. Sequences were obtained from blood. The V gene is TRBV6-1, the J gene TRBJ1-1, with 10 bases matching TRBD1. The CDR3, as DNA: TGTGCCAGCGGGGCCGGGACAGGGGCCACTGAAGCTTTCTTT. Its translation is CASGAGTGATEAFF.